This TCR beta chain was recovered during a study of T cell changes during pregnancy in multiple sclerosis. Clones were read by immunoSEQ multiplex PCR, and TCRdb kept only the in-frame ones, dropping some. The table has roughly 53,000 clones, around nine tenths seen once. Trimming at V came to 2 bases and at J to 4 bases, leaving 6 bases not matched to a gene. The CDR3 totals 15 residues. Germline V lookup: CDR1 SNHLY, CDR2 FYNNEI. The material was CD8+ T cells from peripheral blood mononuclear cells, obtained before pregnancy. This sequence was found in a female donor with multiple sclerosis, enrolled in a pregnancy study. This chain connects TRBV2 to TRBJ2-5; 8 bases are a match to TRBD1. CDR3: CASSEYLGQGETQYF. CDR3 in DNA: TGTGCCAGCAGTGAATACCTTGGACAGGGAGAGACCCAGTACTTC.